A selection of T cell receptor beta chains follows, all from one sample in a study of T cell responses to AZD1222 COVID-19 vaccine. The method was immunoSEQ multiplex PCR; TCRdb's version includes in-frame clones alone and lacks a portion of them. The data contain over 85,000 clones, about 86% of them seen just once; the ten biggest clones take up 5%. Sequenced material: peripheral blood, taken on day 0 of AZD1222 vaccination. The receptors shown here come from an adult in good health. Each CDR3 is given with its conserved first and last residue. A D gene is named only where the DNA matches it firmly. Clone size is stated in some rows and not others, as once, few, many or a class when expanded.

v_gene: TRBV5-1; d_gene: TRBD1; abundance: once; j_gene: TRBJ1-1; CDR3aa: CASRDSGGVRNTEAFF; CDR3nt: TGCGCCAGCAGAGACTCAGGGGGGGTGCGGAACACTGAAGCTTTCTTT
v_gene: TRBV6-6; d_gene: TRBD2; abundance: few; j_gene: TRBJ2-1; CDR3aa: CASSRDYPGTSGSDSYNEQFF; CDR3nt: TGTGCCAGCAGCCGAGACTATCCCGGGACTAGCGGGAGCGACTCCTACAATGAGCAGTTCTTC
v_gene: TRBV11-1; d_gene: .; abundance: .; j_gene: TRBJ2-5; CDR3aa: CASSLGAGTQYF; CDR3nt: TGTGCCAGCAGCTTAGGGGCTGGAACCCAGTACTTC
v_gene: TRBV6-2/TRBV6-3; d_gene: .; abundance: once; j_gene: TRBJ1-2; CDR3aa: CASSYGQFSNYGYTF; CDR3nt: TGTGCCAGCAGTTACGGACAGTTTTCTAACTATGGCTACACCTTC
v_gene: TRBV5-5; d_gene: .; abundance: .; j_gene: TRBJ2-4; CDR3aa: CASRPDMGIGAKNIQYF; CDR3nt: TGTGCCAGCAGGCCCGACATGGGGATTGGGGCCAAAAACATTCAGTACTTC
v_gene: TRBV6-5; d_gene: .; abundance: .; j_gene: TRBJ1-1; CDR3aa: CASIGGARRITEAFF; CDR3nt: TGTGCCAGCATCGGGGGGGCCCGTCGTATCACTGAAGCTTTCTTT
v_gene: TRBV5-4; d_gene: .; abundance: .; j_gene: TRBJ2-2; CDR3aa: CASSALDSRGTGELFF; CDR3nt: TGTGCCAGCAGCGCCCTAGATTCTAGAGGAACCGGGGAGCTGTTTTTT
v_gene: TRBV7-8; d_gene: TRBD2; abundance: .; j_gene: TRBJ2-5; CDR3aa: CASSPQNLGTSETQYF; CDR3nt: TGTGCCAGCAGCCCGCAGAATTTGGGGACTAGCGAGACCCAGTACTTC
v_gene: TRBV6-2/TRBV6-3; d_gene: .; abundance: few; j_gene: TRBJ1-5; CDR3aa: CASSYLNGQPQHF; CDR3nt: TGTGCCAGCAGTTACCTAAACGGGCAGCCCCAGCATTTT
v_gene: TRBV29-1; d_gene: .; abundance: .; j_gene: TRBJ2-1; CDR3aa: CSAKQSAYNEQFF; CDR3nt: TGCAGCGCGAAGCAGAGTGCCTACAATGAGCAGTTCTTC
v_gene: TRBV29-1; d_gene: TRBD1; abundance: .; j_gene: TRBJ2-5; CDR3aa: CSVCPPGQGATQYF; CDR3nt: TGCAGCGTTTGTCCCCCCGGGCAGGGGGCGACCCAGTACTTC
v_gene: TRBV9; d_gene: .; abundance: .; j_gene: TRBJ1-5; CDR3aa: CASSVGQPQHF; CDR3nt: TGTGCCAGCAGCGTAGGGCAGCCCCAGCATTTT
v_gene: TRBV13; d_gene: .; abundance: .; j_gene: TRBJ1-1; CDR3aa: CASSPETGTEAFF; CDR3nt: TGTGCCAGCAGCCCCGAGACCGGCACTGAAGCTTTCTTT